A single sample gave rise to the 30 T cell receptor beta chains below, sequenced in a study of blood T cell repertoires in COVID-19. Generated by immunoSEQ multiplex PCR, the TCRdb table keeps only in-frame clones and is missing some. The sample holds tens of thousands of clones, roughly nine tenths seen once. Sequences were obtained from peripheral blood. These receptor sequences come from a man in his 60s with acute or convalescent COVID-19.

The rearrangement joins TRBV14 to TRBJ1-2; possible D gene TRBD1, 6 bases. The CDR3 extends over 15 amino acids. The ends were cut back, 1 base at V and 4 bases at J, with 13 bases in the middle. Germline V lookup: CDR1 SGHDN, CDR2 FVKESK. CDR3 in amino acids: CASSQAGGRIYGYTF. The CDR3 nucleotides read TGTGCCAGCAGCCAAGCGGGGGGGCGAATCTATGGCTACACCTTC.

The V call is TRBV11-2, the J call TRBJ2-7; D gene unclear. CDR3 size: 13 residues. V lost 3 bases, J lost 3 bases, and 9 bases lay in between. Germline CDR1 and CDR2: SGHAT and FQNNGV. Written as DNA, the CDR3 is TGTGCCAGCAGCTTGTCTTCCAGCTACGAGCAGTACTTC. Residues: CASSLSSSYEQYF.

V and J are TRBV7-9 and TRBJ1-1, with D unresolved. V was trimmed by 7 bases and J by 3 bases, leaving 12 bases between them. Germline V gene data show CDR1 as SEHNR and CDR2 as FQNEAQ (reference sequence). The CDR3 is 13 residues long. The CDR3 bases are TGTGCCAGCACCGACAACGCCGACACTGAAGCTTTCTTT. It specifies CASTDNADTEAFF.

The rearrangement joins TRBV7-9 to TRBJ2-2; D may be TRBD1 (5 bases). This CDR3 comprises 13 residues. Germline V gives CDR1 SEHNR, CDR2 FQNEAQ (reference sequence). Trimming removed 3 bases from V and 6 bases from J, with 8 bases in between. CDR3 amino acids: CASSFRVPGELFF. Here the CDR3 DNA reads TGTGCCAGCAGCTTCAGGGTCCCCGGGGAGCTGTTTTTT.

The rearrangement links TRBV5-1 to TRBJ1-1; D gene uncertain. Trimming removed 0 bases at V and 4 bases at J, with 22 bases between. The CDR3 is made up of 18 amino acids. Germline CDR1 is SGHRS and CDR2 is YFSETQ. This CDR3 reads CASSLDVRRVVAGTEAFF. Here the CDR3 DNA reads TGCGCCAGCAGCTTGGATGTCAGGCGAGTGGTGGCGGGCACTGAAGCTTTCTTT. The whole variable domain, filled in from reference TRBV5-1 and TRBJ1-1, reads KAGVTQTPRYLIKTRGQQVTLSCSPISGHRSVSWYQQTPGQGLQFLFEYFSETQRNKGNFPGRFSGRQFSNSRSEMNVSTLELGDSALYLCASSLDVRRVVAGTEAFFGQGTRLTVV.

This rearrangement joins TRBV18 to TRBJ1-2; 10 bases agree with TRBD1. CDR1 and CDR2 from the germline V gene are KGHSH and LQKENI. The CDR3 is made up of 16 amino acids. J gave up 4 bases and V 6 bases, and 11 bases lay outside the gene matches. CDR3 residues: CASSYGTGAKGYGYTF. The CDR3 DNA is TGTGCCAGCTCTTATGGGACAGGGGCAAAAGGCTATGGCTACACCTTC.

The V gene is TRBV3-1 (or the pseudogene TRBV3-2), the J gene TRBJ1-5; D remains unclear. Germline V CDR1 and CDR2: LGHDT, YNNKEL (reference sequence). The length of the CDR3 is 13 residues. The germline V and J ends were trimmed by 2 bases and 7 bases, with 9 bases remaining between them. In DNA form, the CDR3 reads TGTGCCAGCAGCCAAAGAGGAGGCCAGCCCCAGCATTTT. Its translation is CASSQRGGQPQHF.

There are a few counts of this clone. The J gene is TRBJ2-7, the V gene TRBV4-1; D is perhaps TRBD1 (7 bases). Germline loops: CDR1 MGHRA, CDR2 YSYEKL. The CDR3 sequence is 17 residues long. The V and J ends lost 4 bases and 3 bases respectively, with 22 bases between them. The DNA of the CDR3 is TGCGCCAGCAGCCCGGGGGCCTCCGGGACAGATTTCTACGAGCAGTACTTC. Encoded protein: CASSPGASGTDFYEQYF.

The chain combines TRBV24-1 with TRBJ2-3, with 7 nucleotides matching TRBD2. Germline trimming cut 1 base from V and 0 bases from J; bases unmatched to any gene: 3. CDR3 length: 16 amino acids. From germline, CDR1 is KGHDR and CDR2 SFDVKD. This chain's CDR3 is CATSDFQRGSTDTQYF. The CDR3 DNA is TGTGCCACCAGTGATTTCCAGCGGGGAAGCACAGATACGCAGTATTTT.

In this sample, this clone turned up once. This chain connects TRBV9 to TRBJ2-7; D is unresolved. CDR1 is SGDLS, CDR2 YYNGEE, per germline. Trimming removed 4 bases from V and 6 bases from J, with 17 bases in between. CDR3 length equals 14 residues. DNA of the CDR3: TGTGCCAGCAGCTTCACGACTGGTCCGGTCGAGCAGTACTTC. Encoded protein: CASSFTTGPVEQYF.

The CDR3 DNA reads as TGTGCCAGCAGTTACTCGGGCCTGAGCAATCAGCCCCAGCATTTT. Encoded protein: CASSYSGLSNQPQHF. This chain joins TRBV6-2 or TRBV6-3 and TRBJ1-5; D ambiguous. This CDR3 comprises 15 residues. Germline values: CDR1 MNHEY, CDR2 SVGEGT. Trimming shortened V by 0 bases and J by 1 base, and 7 bases separated the two germline ends.

This clone was found once. The V and J genes are TRBV28 and TRBJ1-1; maybe TRBD1 (6 bases). The CDR3 consists of 13 residues. The V gene's germline CDR1 is MDHEN and CDR2 SYDVKM. V gave up 4 bases and J gave up 8 bases, with 14 bases separating them. CDR3 residues: CASSSLGTNEAFF. In DNA, the CDR3 is TGTGCCAGCAGTTCATTAGGGACAAACGAAGCTTTCTTT.

This clone appeared a single time. The chain combines TRBV4-2 with TRBJ1-2; the D is unclear. CDR1 and CDR2 from the germline V gene are LGHNA and YNFKEQ. CDR3 size: 13 residues. With 0 bases removed from V and 4 bases from J, the gap between germline ends came to 6 bases. CDR3 in amino acids: CASSQDGVYGYTF. The CDR3, as DNA: TGTGCCAGCAGCCAAGACGGTGTCTATGGCTACACCTTC.

J is TRBJ1-4 and V is TRBV29-1; TRBD1 might be the D (5 bases). This CDR3 contains 13 residues. Trimming took 6 bases from V and 6 from J, leaving 14 bases between them. In germline, CDR1 is SQVTM, CDR2 ANQGSEA. CDR3 bases: TGCAGCGTATTCAGGGATTCGGATGAAAAACTGTTTTTT. Protein sequence: CSVFRDSDEKLFF.

The V call is TRBV25-1, the J call TRBJ2-7; possibly TRBD1 for D (6 bases). The CDR3 loop spans 11 amino acids. The germline V gene has CDR1 MGHDK and CDR2 SYGVNS. Trimming cost V 10 bases and J 1 base, with 8 bases left between them. CDR3 protein: CATTGSYEQYF. Written as DNA, the CDR3 is TGTGCCACAACAGGGTCCTACGAGCAGTACTTC.

The gene calls are TRBV6-5 and TRBJ1-2; D uncertain. Between the trimmed V and J ends, which lost 5 bases and 5 bases, there was a span of 9 bases. The CDR3 has 12 residues. CDR1 and CDR2 (germline): MNHEY, SVGAGI. The CDR3: CASSPVSYGYTF. In nucleotides, the CDR3 is TGTGCCAGCAGTCCCGTCAGTTATGGCTACACCTTC.

V is TRBV5-1 and J is TRBJ2-1, with D perhaps matching TRBD1 (6 bases). V dropped 0 bases and J dropped 8 bases, with 12 bases sitting between them. Germline values: CDR1 SGHRS, CDR2 YFSETQ. This CDR3 is 14 amino acids long. The CDR3: CASSLERGSDEQFF. The CDR3 DNA reads as TGCGCCAGCAGCTTGGAAAGGGGGAGCGATGAGCAGTTCTTC.

The rearrangement links TRBV9 to TRBJ2-7, with 7 bases identical to TRBD1. Germline lookup yields CDR1 SGDLS and CDR2 YYNGEE. The trim removed 3 bases at V and 3 bases at J, leaving 12 bases unmatched. The CDR3 loop spans 16 amino acids. The CDR3 coding sequence is TGTGCCAGCAGCGCAGAGCCCGGGACAGCAAGCTACGAGCAGTACTTC. Its translation: CASSAEPGTASYEQYF. Based on the CDR3 plus reference TRBV9 and TRBJ2-7, the full variable domain is DSGVTQTPKHLITATGQRVTLRCSPRSGDLSVYWYQQSLDQGLQFLIQYYNGEERAKGNILERFSAQQFPDLHSELNLSSLELGDSALYFCASSAEPGTASYEQYFGPGTRLTVT.

The chain couples TRBV21-1 to TRBJ2-2; TRBD1, the table's D call, was not compared with the DNA. TRBV21-1 is a known pseudogene. The CDR3 extends over 16 amino acids. CDR3 sequence: CASRLVGTGYTGELFF. CDR3 DNA sequence: TGTGCCAGCAGGCTTGTCGGGACAGGGTATACCGGGGAGCTGTTTTTT.

The chain recombines TRBV2 with TRBJ2-2; tentative D call: TRBD1 (5 bases). V lost 7 bases to trimming and J lost 0 bases, with 12 bases between them. CDR1 and CDR2 from the germline V gene are SNHLY and FYNNEI. There are 15 residues in the CDR3. CDR3 in amino acids: CASKQGTSNTGELFF. CDR3 sequence (DNA): TGTGCCAGCAAGCAGGGAACTTCGAACACCGGGGAGCTGTTTTTT.

V is TRBV12-3 or TRBV12-4 and J is TRBJ1-1; D not resolved. Trimming shortened V by 3 bases and J by 2 bases, and 7 bases separated the two germline ends. This CDR3 has 13 residues. The CDR3 sequence is CASSLRLNTEAFF. In nucleotides, the CDR3 is TGTGCCAGCAGTTTGAGACTAAACACTGAAGCTTTCTTT.

J is TRBJ1-5 and V is TRBV7-9; D is unclear. Germline assignment: CDR1 SEHNR and CDR2 FQNEAQ (reference sequence). V was cut by 2 bases and J by 0 bases, with 8 bases left in between. This CDR3 spans 15 amino acids. The CDR3 DNA sequence: TGTGCCAGCAGCTTAAGTCCAGATAGCAATCAGCCCCAGCATTTT. Translated, it gives CASSLSPDSNQPQHF.

This sequence joins TRBV7-2 and TRBJ2-5; 8 bases agree with TRBD2. V shed 1 base, J shed 5 bases, and the junction held 3 bases outside the gene matches. This CDR3 spans 14 amino acids. Germline CDR1 reads SGHTA; CDR2 reads FQGNSA. The CDR3 DNA is TGTGCCAGCAGCTTAGTATCTAGCGGGGAGACCCAGTACTTC. Protein product: CASSLVSSGETQYF.

This rearrangement joins TRBV5-6 to TRBJ2-5, with 8 bases lining up with TRBD2. CDR3 size: 15 residues. The junction had 9 bases not matched to a gene; V was cut back by 4 bases and J by 4 bases. Germline assignment: CDR1 SGHDT and CDR2 YYEEEE. In DNA, the CDR3 is TGTGCCAGCAGCCCCTCATCCGGGGGGGCAGAGACCCAGTACTTC. Its translation is CASSPSSGGAETQYF.

V usage is TRBV19 and J usage is TRBJ1-2; 8 bases map to TRBD1. The trim removed 4 bases at V and 4 bases at J, leaving 2 bases unmatched. This CDR3 has 13 residues. Germline values: CDR1 LNHDA, CDR2 SQIVND (reference sequence). The CDR3 DNA follows: TGTGCCAGTAGTAAGGGACAGGCCTATGGCTACACCTTC. This encodes CASSKGQAYGYTF.

The chain joins TRBV19 to TRBJ1-5; 9 bases agree with TRBD1. Germline V gene sequence: CDR1 LNHDA, CDR2 SQIVND (reference sequence). The CDR3 sequence is 14 residues long. J lost 10 bases, V lost 3 bases, and 7 bases had no gene match. The CDR3 nucleotides are TGTGCCAGTAGTATGGGGACAGGGCCCCTTCCCCAGCATTTT. It encodes CASSMGTGPLPQHF.

CDR3 coding DNA: TGTGCCAGCAGCCCCCTCCGGGACACCAACTACGAGCAGTACTTC. Translation: CASSPLRDTNYEQYF. The chain combines TRBV5-5 with TRBJ2-7; TRBD1 is a possible D gene (6 bases). The germline V gene has CDR1 SGHKS and CDR2 YYEKEE (reference sequence). Trimming removed 4 bases from V and 3 bases from J, with 17 bases in between. This CDR3 comprises 15 residues.

This rearrangement joins TRBV3-1 (or the pseudogene TRBV3-2) to TRBJ2-2; D gene uncertain. CDR3 length: 17 residues. V lost 0 bases, J lost 4 bases, and 15 bases lay in between. CDR1 and CDR2 (germline): LGHDT, YNNKEL (reference sequence). The CDR3 loop reads CASSQEGWQVGTGELFF. The CDR3 DNA is TGTGCCAGCAGCCAAGAGGGTTGGCAGGTCGGCACCGGGGAGCTGTTTTTT.

The chain is built from TRBV2 and TRBJ1-1; tentative D call: TRBD1 (5 bases). This CDR3 has 13 residues. V was clipped by 0 bases and J by 9 bases, with 11 bases between them. The V gene's germline CDR1 is SNHLY and CDR2 FYNNEI. CDR3 residues: CASSEAEGLQAFF. The CDR3 bases are TGTGCCAGCAGTGAAGCGGAGGGGCTCCAAGCTTTCTTT.

The chain combines TRBV27 with TRBJ1-4; D is perhaps TRBD1 (5 bases). Trimming took 3 bases from V and 8 from J, leaving 16 bases between them. The CDR3 length is 15 residues. Germline CDR1 and CDR2: MNHEY and SMNVEV (reference sequence). CDR3 nucleotides: TGTGCCAGCAGTTTGTCCAGGGCCTTGACCGAAAAACTGTTTTTT. Residues: CASSLSRALTEKLFF.